Following are 31 T cell receptor beta chains from one sample sequenced in a study of T-cell memory formation after mild COVID-19. TCRdb passed the 5' RACE reads through MiXCR, listing each CDR3 protein once. Of 250,000 to 350,000 distinct CDR3 sequences in the sample, more than 15% were seen once. Sequences were obtained from PBMCs or a T cell subset sorted from them (not recorded which). The receptors here all came from a man aged 18 to 29 who had mild COVID-19 (a few samples of this study predate the infection). Cell type and time point are not known.

In this sample, this clonotype turned up a few times. V is TRBV9 and J is TRBJ2-1; D uncertain. The CDR3 is made up of 14 amino acids. Germline CDR1 and CDR2: SGDLS and YYNGEE. Trimming left V 4 bases short and J 0 bases short, with 8 bases between. Here the CDR3 DNA reads TGTGCCAGCAGCCCTTCCGGCTCCTACAATGAGCAGTTCTTC. It yields the protein CASSPSGSYNEQFF.

The chain employs TRBV20-1 and TRBJ2-7; possibly TRBD1 for D (6 bases). The CDR3 spans 13 residues. Trimming pared 5 bases from V and 2 bases from J, leaving 13 bases between. Per germline, CDR1 DFQATT and CDR2 SNEGSKA (reference sequence). This chain's CDR3 is CSAGRQDTYEQYV. The CDR3 nucleotides are TGCAGTGCTGGAAGACAGGACACCTACGAGCAGTACGTC.

This clonotype was counted a few times. This chain joins TRBV7-3 and TRBJ2-3, with D hard to call. V gave up 2 bases and J gave up 0 bases, with 12 bases separating them. Per germline, CDR1 SGHTA and CDR2 FQGTGA. The CDR3 length is 16 residues. The DNA for the CDR3 is TGTGCCAGCAGCTTAGGGGTCGCCGGGAGCACAGATACGCAGTATTTT. Residues: CASSLGVAGSTDTQYF.

This clonotype was counted between two and nine times. The genes are TRBV27 and TRBJ2-3, with TRBD2 matching 8 bases. With V trimmed by 3 bases and J by 7 bases, 12 bases remained unmatched. The germline V gene has CDR1 MNHEY and CDR2 SMNVEV (reference sequence). CDR3 size: 16 residues. The CDR3 coding sequence is TGTGCCAGCAGTTTTATGGCGGGGGGCCCCACGAATACGCAGTATTTT. Translated: CASSFMAGGPTNTQYF.

Here the CDR3 reads CASTETGSGGLTDTQYF. CDR3 sequence (DNA): TGTGCCAGCACCGAAACCGGAAGCGGGGGTCTCACAGATACGCAGTATTTT. The chain recombines TRBV6-6 with TRBJ2-3; 8 nucleotides line up with TRBD2. The CDR3 runs to 17 residues. Germline V gives CDR1 MNHNY, CDR2 SVGAGI (reference sequence). Trimming at V came to 7 bases and at J to 2 bases, leaving 14 bases not matched to a gene.

This clonotype was observed a handful of times. The chain links TRBV7-8 to TRBJ2-7, with 7 bases aligning to TRBD1. V was pared by 4 bases and J by 6 bases, with 12 bases of the junction left unmatched. Germline assignment: CDR1 SGHVS and CDR2 FQNEAQ. The CDR3 contains 15 residues. The CDR3 spells CASSSLRGGVAEQYF. The CDR3 coding sequence is TGTGCCAGCAGCTCCCTTCGAGGGGGCGTCGCCGAGCAGTACTTC.

The chain carries TRBV24-1 and TRBJ2-1; 7 nucleotides align to TRBD1. Germline CDR1 is KGHDR and CDR2 is SFDVKD. The CDR3 spans 13 residues. V lost 9 bases to trimming and J lost 5 bases; unmatched junction nucleotides: 6. The CDR3 protein is CATRDSVDNEQFF. CDR3 nucleotides: TGTGCCACCCGGGACAGTGTAGACAATGAGCAGTTCTTC.

The chain joins TRBV7-8 to TRBJ1-2; 10 bases line up with TRBD1. The CDR3 spans 15 residues. Germline values: CDR1 SGHVS, CDR2 FQNEAQ. V shed 5 bases and J 4 bases; nucleotides not matched to a gene: 7. The CDR3 here is CASSPDRGFGYGYTF. CDR3 DNA sequence: TGTGCCAGCAGCCCGGACAGGGGGTTTGGCTATGGCTACACCTTC.

The V and J genes are TRBV3-1 and TRBJ1-1; 11 bases are shared with TRBD1. Looked up from germline, CDR1 is LGHDT and CDR2 is YNNKEL (reference sequence). The CDR3 is 20 amino acids. V lost 0 bases, J lost 3 bases, and 15 bases stayed unmatched. The CDR3 nucleotides read TGTGCCAGCAGCCAAGATTGGACAGGGGGCGGGACCCCCGAGGACACTGAAGCTTTCTTT. This codes for CASSQDWTGGGTPEDTEAFF.

This clonotype appeared a few times. This chain joins TRBV6-5 and TRBJ1-5, with D perhaps TRBD1 (6 bases). Trimming cost V 4 bases and J 2 bases, with 18 bases left between them. Germline V gene lookup returns CDR1 MNHEY and CDR2 SVGAGI. This CDR3 is 17 amino acids long. CDR3 region: CASSLTGSSGGNQPQHF. The DNA of the CDR3 is TGTGCCAGCAGTTTAACAGGGTCGAGTGGCGGCAATCAGCCCCAGCATTTT.

The sample holds a few counts of this clonotype. The V call is TRBV7-9, the J call TRBJ1-1; perhaps TRBD1 as D (5 bases). The CDR3 extends over 12 amino acids. V lost 3 bases and J 6 bases, leaving 8 bases between the germline ends. Germline V CDR1 and CDR2: SEHNR, FQNEAQ (reference sequence). The CDR3 here is CASSLRDAEAFF. The DNA of the CDR3 is TGTGCCAGCAGCTTGAGGGACGCTGAAGCTTTCTTT. Combining the CDR3 with reference TRBV7-9 and TRBJ1-1 gives the whole variable domain DTGVSQNPRHKITKRGQNVTFRCDPISEHNRLYWYRQTLGQGPEFLTYFQNEAQLEKSRLLSDRFSAERPKGSFSTLEIQRTEQGDSAMYLCASSLRDAEAFFGQGTRLTVV.

This chain joins TRBV12-3 or TRBV12-4 and TRBJ1-4; perhaps TRBD1 as D (6 bases). The CDR3 contains 14 residues. V lost 7 bases to trimming and J lost 5 bases, with 14 bases between them. CDR3 in amino acids: CASTLPGHNEKLFF. The CDR3, as DNA: TGTGCCAGCACCCTCCCGGGACACAATGAAAAACTGTTTTTT.

As regards this clonotype: A much larger clone differs from this one at a single base, so this may be a read error. The chain uses TRBV5-1 and TRBJ2-4; D gene uncertain. The CDR3 has 14 amino acids. V lost 5 bases and J lost 1, with 10 bases in between. CDR1 is SGHRS and CDR2 is YFSETQ in the germline V gene. CDR3 sequence: CASRFGWAKNIQYF. The CDR3 bases are TGCGCCAGCAGATTCGGGTGGGCCAAAAACATTCAGTACTTC.

This clonotype was counted between two and nine times. The rearrangement links TRBV4-1 to TRBJ1-2, with 11 bases identical to TRBD1. Germline V CDR1 and CDR2: MGHRA, YSYEKL. J gave up 4 bases and V 2 bases, and 3 bases lay outside the gene matches. The CDR3 runs 15 residues. CDR3: CASSQYGTGGYGYTF. The CDR3 DNA reads TGCGCCAGCAGCCAATACGGGACAGGGGGCTATGGCTACACCTTC.

This clonotype has a handful of counts. The chain has TRBV7-2 and TRBJ1-5; D might be TRBD1 (5 bases). CDR1 and CDR2 from the germline V gene are SGHTA and FQGNSA. Trimming took 5 bases from V and 3 from J, leaving 20 bases between them. The CDR3 is 17 amino acids. CDR3 DNA: TGTGCCAGCAGCGCAGTATCGTCAGGGCCCTTCAATCAGCCCCAGCATTTT. This sequence encodes CASSAVSSGPFNQPQHF.

This clonotype was seen a handful of times. This chain connects TRBV7-2 to TRBJ2-5, with D possibly being TRBD2 (6 bases). The CDR3 loop spans 14 amino acids. The germline CDR1 and CDR2 sequences are SGHTA and FQGNSA. Trimming shortened V by 3 bases and J by 2 bases, and 10 bases separated the two germline ends. In DNA form, the CDR3 reads TGTGCCAGCAGCTTCAACCGGGGGCAAGAGACCCAGTACTTC. It encodes CASSFNRGQETQYF.

The V call is TRBV27, the J call TRBJ2-7; D is ambiguous. CDR1 is MNHEY, CDR2 SMNVEV, per germline (reference sequence). V lost 7 bases and J 0 bases, leaving 10 bases between the germline ends. CDR3 length: 13 amino acids. The CDR3 is CASTPPNSYEQYF. The DNA for the CDR3 is TGTGCCAGCACCCCACCAAACTCCTACGAGCAGTACTTC.

In this sample, this clonotype turned up a few times. DNA of the CDR3: TGTGCCAGTAGGGCCGACGTTAGCGCCTTCGGGACAGGGACCCAGTACTTC. It encodes CASRADVSAFGTGTQYF. The V call is TRBV19, the J call TRBJ2-5; 8 bases agree with TRBD1. Germline CDR1 LNHDA, CDR2 SQIVND (reference sequence). With V trimmed by 6 bases and J by 7 bases, 19 bases remained unmatched. The CDR3 covers 17 residues.

This clonotype was counted between two and nine times. CDR3 region: CASSLLVNTGELFF. In nucleotides, the CDR3 is TGTGCCAGCAGCTTGTTAGTGAACACCGGGGAGCTGTTTTTT. The chain combines TRBV5-6 with TRBJ2-2; no clear D. The CDR3 is 14 residues long. The germline V gene has CDR1 SGHDT and CDR2 YYEEEE. The V gene lost 1 base and the J gene lost 1 base, with 5 bases spanning the gap.

This clonotype has at least ten counts. The V and J genes are TRBV7-3 and TRBJ2-4; TRBD1 or TRBD2 may be the D gene (5 bases each). V was shortened by 5 bases and J by 3 bases, with 8 bases between the two germline ends. The CDR3 is 13 residues long. Germline V gives CDR1 SGHTA, CDR2 FQGTGA. CDR3 DNA sequence: TGTGCCAGCAGCCTTGGGGGCAAAAACATTCAGTACTTC. It specifies CASSLGGKNIQYF.

This clonotype has a handful of counts. The V gene is TRBV30, the J gene TRBJ2-5; D not resolved. Germline CDR1 GTSNPN, CDR2 SVGIG (reference sequence). CDR3 length equals 13 residues. V was pared by 0 bases and J by 5 bases, with 10 bases between. CDR3 sequence (DNA): TGTGCCTGGAGTGTGTACCTAGGGGAGACCCAGTACTTC. This gives the protein CAWSVYLGETQYF.

The chain recombines TRBV15 with TRBJ2-5, with 7 positions matching TRBD2. The CDR3 extends over 14 amino acids. From germline, CDR1 is LNHNV and CDR2 YYDKDF (reference sequence). Trimming removed 0 bases from V and 4 bases from J; junction bases left unmatched: 2. CDR3 amino acids: CATSRDPGGETQYF. Here the CDR3 DNA reads TGTGCCACCAGCAGAGATCCGGGGGGAGAGACCCAGTACTTC.

This clonotype occurred a few times. The chain links TRBV6-6 to TRBJ2-7; D gene uncertain. Between the trimmed V and J ends, which lost 2 bases and 3 bases, there was a span of 8 bases. CDR3 length: 13 amino acids. Germline CDR1 reads MNHNY; CDR2 reads SVGAGI (reference sequence). The CDR3 coding sequence is TGTGCCAGCAGTTACGAGACTTACTACGAGCAGTACTTC. As protein: CASSYETYYEQYF.

The gene calls are TRBV12-3 or TRBV12-4 and TRBJ1-5; no firm D call. V was trimmed by 2 bases and J by 5 bases, leaving 10 bases between them. The CDR3 is 14 residues long. This CDR3 reads CASSLIGQDQPQHF. DNA for the CDR3: TGTGCCAGCAGTTTAATAGGTCAGGATCAGCCCCAGCATTTT.

In this sample, this clonotype turned up a few times. The rearrangement joins TRBV9 to TRBJ2-5; D is possibly TRBD2 (6 bases). V lost 3 bases to trimming and J lost 1 base, with 19 bases between them. CDR3 length: 17 amino acids. The V gene's germline CDR1 is SGDLS and CDR2 YYNGEE. DNA for the CDR3: TGTGCCAGCAGCGCGAAACAAACTCGGGGGACCCAAGAGACCCAGTACTTC. Translating gives CASSAKQTRGTQETQYF.

V usage is TRBV9 and J usage is TRBJ2-3, with 9 bases matching TRBD1. The CDR3 runs 15 residues. Germline V gene data show CDR1 as SGDLS and CDR2 as YYNGEE. V shed 4 bases, J shed 5 bases, and the junction held 8 bases outside the gene matches. The CDR3 DNA is TGTGCCAGCAGCACGACAGGGGGGCTTAGAGATACGCAGTATTTT. It codes for CASSTTGGLRDTQYF. Based on the CDR3 plus reference TRBV9 and TRBJ2-3, the full variable domain is DSGVTQTPKHLITATGQRVTLRCSPRSGDLSVYWYQQSLDQGLQFLIQYYNGEERAKGNILERFSAQQFPDLHSELNLSSLELGDSALYFCASSTTGGLRDTQYFGPGTRLTVL.

The rearrangement uses TRBV29-1 and TRBJ2-5; maybe TRBD1 (6 bases). Looked up from germline, CDR1 is SQVTM and CDR2 is ANQGSEA. The CDR3 loop spans 14 amino acids. Trimming took 5 bases from V and 2 from J, leaving 15 bases between them. This CDR3 reads CSVSHRDTQETQYF. CDR3 in DNA: TGCAGCGTTTCTCACCGGGACACACAAGAGACCCAGTACTTC.

V usage is TRBV29-1 and J usage is TRBJ1-1; 7 nucleotides agree with TRBD1. The CDR3 sequence is 13 residues long. Per germline, CDR1 SQVTM and CDR2 ANQGSEA. Trimming removed 6 bases from V and 1 base from J; junction bases left unmatched: 5. CDR3: CSVERDRNTEAFF. CDR3 DNA sequence: TGCAGCGTAGAAAGGGACAGGAACACTGAAGCTTTCTTT.

V gene TRBV4-1 combines with J gene TRBJ2-4, with 8 positions matching TRBD2. CDR1 MGHRA and CDR2 YSYEKL come from the germline V gene. J was trimmed by 2 bases and V by 4 bases; bases with no gene match: 7. The CDR3 spans 16 residues. CDR3 residues: CASSRATGGSKNIQYF. CDR3 DNA: TGCGCCAGCAGCCGTGCGACGGGGGGGTCCAAAAACATTCAGTACTTC.

The gene calls are TRBV7-2 and TRBJ1-3; no definite D call. Looked up from germline, CDR1 is SGHTA and CDR2 is FQGNSA. The CDR3 runs 14 residues. V was clipped by 1 base and J by 4 bases, with 8 bases between them. CDR3 in amino acids: CASSLGSFGNTIYF. CDR3 sequence (DNA): TGTGCCAGCAGCTTAGGCAGTTTCGGAAACACCATATATTTT. Using reference TRBV7-2 and TRBJ1-3 for the parts outside the CDR3, the full variable domain is GAGVSQSPSNKVTEKGKDVELRCDPISGHTALYWYRQSLGQGLEFLIYFQGNSAPDKSGLPSDRFSAERTGGSVSTLTIQRTQQEDSAVYLCASSLGSFGNTIYFGEGSWLTVV.

The gene calls are TRBV25-1 and TRBJ1-2; 7 bases are a match to TRBD1. The germline V gene encodes CDR1 MGHDK and CDR2 SYGVNS. The CDR3 is 15 amino acids. Trimming cost V 5 bases and J 0 bases; bases outside gene matches: 6. The chain's CDR3 is CASSFPGQPNYGYTF. CDR3 coding DNA: TGTGCCAGCAGTTTTCCGGGACAGCCTAACTATGGCTACACCTTC.